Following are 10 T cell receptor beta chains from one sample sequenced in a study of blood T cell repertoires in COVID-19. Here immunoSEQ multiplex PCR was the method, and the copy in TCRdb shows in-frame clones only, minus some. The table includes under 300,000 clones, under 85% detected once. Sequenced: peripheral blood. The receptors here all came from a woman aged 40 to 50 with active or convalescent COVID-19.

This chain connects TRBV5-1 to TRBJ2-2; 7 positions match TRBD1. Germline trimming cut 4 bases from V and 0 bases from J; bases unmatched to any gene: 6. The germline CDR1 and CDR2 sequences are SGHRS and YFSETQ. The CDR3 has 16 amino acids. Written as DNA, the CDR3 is TGCGCCAGCAGCGGGACAGCCGAATCGAACACCGGGGAGCTGTTTTTT. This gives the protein CASSGTAESNTGELFF.

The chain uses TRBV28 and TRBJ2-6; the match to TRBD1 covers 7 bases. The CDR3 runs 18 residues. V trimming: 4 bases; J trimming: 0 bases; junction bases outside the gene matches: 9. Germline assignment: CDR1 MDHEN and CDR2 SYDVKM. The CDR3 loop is CASSSPGDRVSGANVLTF. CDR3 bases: TGTGCCAGCAGTTCTCCGGGTGACAGGGTCTCTGGGGCCAACGTCCTGACTTTC.

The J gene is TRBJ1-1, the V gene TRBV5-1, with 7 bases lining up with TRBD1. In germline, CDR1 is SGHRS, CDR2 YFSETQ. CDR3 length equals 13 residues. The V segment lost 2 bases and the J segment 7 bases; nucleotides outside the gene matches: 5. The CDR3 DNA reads TGCGCCAGCAGCTTCAGACAGGGCGGTGAAGCTTTCTTT. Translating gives CASSFRQGGEAFF.

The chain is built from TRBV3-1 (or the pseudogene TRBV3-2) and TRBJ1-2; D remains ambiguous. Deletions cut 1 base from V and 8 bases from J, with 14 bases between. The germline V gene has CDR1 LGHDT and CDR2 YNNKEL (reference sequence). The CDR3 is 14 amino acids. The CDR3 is CASSQVPGAGGYTF. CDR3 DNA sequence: TGTGCCAGCAGCCAAGTACCAGGTGCGGGAGGCTACACCTTC.

The CDR3 spells CASSLPGRYGYTF. The CDR3 region has the DNA TGTGCCAGCAGTTTACCAGGCCGCTATGGCTACACCTTC. The chain joins TRBV28 to TRBJ1-2, with D uncertain. Trimming removed 2 bases from V and 4 bases from J, with 8 bases in between. Per the germline V gene, CDR1 is MDHEN and CDR2 is SYDVKM. There are 13 residues in the CDR3.

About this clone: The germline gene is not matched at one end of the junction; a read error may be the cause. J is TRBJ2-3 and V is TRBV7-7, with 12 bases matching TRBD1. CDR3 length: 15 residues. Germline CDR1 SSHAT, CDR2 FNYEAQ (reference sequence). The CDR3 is CASSTGQGAADTQYF. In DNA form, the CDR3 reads TGTGCTAGCAGTACGGGACAGGGGGCCGCAGATACGCAGTATTTT.

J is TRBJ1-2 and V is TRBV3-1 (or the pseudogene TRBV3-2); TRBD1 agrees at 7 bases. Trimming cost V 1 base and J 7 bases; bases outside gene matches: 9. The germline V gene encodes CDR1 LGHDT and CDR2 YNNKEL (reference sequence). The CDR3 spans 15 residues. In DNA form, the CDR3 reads TGTGCCAGCAGCCAAGTTCTCGAGACAGGGTCTGGCTACACCTTC. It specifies CASSQVLETGSGYTF.

The CDR3 DNA follows: TGTGCCAGCAGTTTGGCACAGGATAGCTCCTACGAGCAGTACTTC. This encodes CASSLAQDSSYEQYF. This chain connects TRBV6-5 to TRBJ2-7; D possibly corresponds to TRBD1 (5 bases). V dropped 4 bases and J dropped 0 bases, with 13 bases sitting between them. Germline CDR1 MNHEY, CDR2 SVGAGI. The CDR3 sequence is 15 residues long.

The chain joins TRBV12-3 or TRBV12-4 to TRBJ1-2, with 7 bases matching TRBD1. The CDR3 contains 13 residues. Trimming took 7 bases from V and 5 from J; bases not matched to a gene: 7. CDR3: CASTPRGLYGYTF. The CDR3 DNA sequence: TGTGCCAGCACCCCAAGGGGGCTTTATGGCTACACCTTC.

CDR3 loop: CASSPRLHSGNTIYF. DNA of the CDR3: TGTGCCAGCAGCCCGAGACTGCACTCAGGAAACACCATATATTTT. The chain carries TRBV9 and TRBJ1-3; D remains unclear. Trimming shortened V by 4 bases and J by 4 bases, and 15 bases separated the two germline ends. The CDR3 has 15 amino acids. The germline gives CDR1 SGDLS, CDR2 YYNGEE.